A selection of T cell receptor beta chains follows, all from one sample in a study of blood T cell repertoires in COVID-19. Sequenced by immunoSEQ multiplex PCR; TCRdb stores in-frame clones only, minus some. The table has 25,000 to 35,000 clones, 85% to 90% seen once. The sequencing sample was made of peripheral blood. All receptors come from a human donor with active COVID-19. The donor label of this sample is uncertain. Each CDR3 is given with its conserved first and last residue.

v_gene	j_gene	CDR3aa
TRBV2	TRBJ2-1	CASSTGTFSYNEQFF
TRBV18	TRBJ1-2	CASSQGTGTARYYTF
TRBV7-8	TRBJ2-5	CASLSGTSGGVTMTQYF
TRBV4-3	TRBJ1-4	CASSQGWDRGPNEKLFF
TRBV6-5	TRBJ2-5	CASSYYEGLETQYF
TRBV7-9	TRBJ1-6	CASSLVGGPLHF
TRBV14	TRBJ1-1	CASRRTGLWTEAFF
TRBV6-5	TRBJ2-6	CASAAGFSGANVLTF
TRBV18	TRBJ2-2	CASSPEVSNTGELFF
TRBV7-3	TRBJ2-5	CASSSQPSGQETQYF
TRBV7-8	TRBJ2-7	CASSLAPAKLSYEQYF
TRBV5-1	TRBJ1-1	CASSSGTGKDTEAFF
TRBV4-3	TRBJ1-2	CASSQDLTGGVYGYTF
TRBV5-1	TRBJ2-5	CASSLALGGGQETQYF
TRBV5-1	TRBJ1-1	CASSLDQGEAFF
TRBV28	TRBJ1-1	CASTLPTLGFNTEAFF
TRBV6-6	TRBJ2-1	CASNGGNEQFF
TRBV10-3	TRBJ1-2	CAISVGRDYGYTF
TRBV5-1	TRBJ2-7	CASSLASSGTYEQYF
TRBV10-3	TRBJ2-2	CATGQNTGELFF
TRBV7-6	TRBJ2-5	CASSPMQEGTQYF
TRBV29-1	TRBJ2-3	CSVDRGLSTDTQYF
TRBV27	TRBJ2-2	CASSLSGHGGELFF
TRBV30	TRBJ1-6	CAWSVGGGMSPLHF
TRBV19	TRBJ1-2	CASSSPGGLSSIYGYTF
TRBV25-1	TRBJ1-2	CASKEGVDGYTF
TRBV10-2	TRBJ2-1	CASSAHFSIGQGNEQFF
TRBV7-9	TRBJ2-5	CASSLGQDLYQETQYF
TRBV5-1	TRBJ1-6	CASSLQTTPDNSPLHF
TRBV19	TRBJ1-5	CASSDDSYSNQPQHF
TRBV6-5	TRBJ1-1	CASIRTGLSTEAFF
TRBV6-1	TRBJ1-1	CASSEITGLNTEAFF
TRBV7-8	TRBJ1-2	CASSLGASVNYGYTF
TRBV5-1	TRBJ2-1	CASSFLGTSSTHEQFF
TRBV19	TRBJ1-1	CASSTRQGIGVNTEAFF
TRBV18	TRBJ2-5	CASSPSPGVGETQYF
TRBV3-1/TRBV3-2	TRBJ1-4	CASSQAGQGNEKLFF
TRBV11-3	TRBJ1-5	CASSLDRQGILSNQPQHF
TRBV4-1	TRBJ2-7	CASSQKTGTYEQYF
TRBV3-1/TRBV3-2	TRBJ1-3	CASSGGGGENTIYF
TRBV5-4	TRBJ1-3	CASSAGSARGSGNTIYF
TRBV25-1	TRBJ2-1	CASSVDRYNEQFF
TRBV5-1	TRBJ2-1	CASSPGTEREQFF
TRBV5-1	TRBJ2-3	CASSSRGTTDTQYF
TRBV4-1	TRBJ2-7	CASSQDLLEYEQYF
TRBV28	TRBJ1-5	CASSLSQGFFQPQHF
TRBV5-4	TRBJ1-2	CASSLAGLLQGGYGYTF
TRBV5-8	TRBJ2-5	CASSAELRGGPETQYF
TRBV29-1	TRBJ1-1	CSTQEGNTEAFF